Below, 17 T cell receptor beta chains from the same sample are listed, as sequenced in a study of regulatory and conventional T cells in RAG deficiency. Assay: immunoSEQ multiplex PCR; the TCRdb copy retains only in-frame clones and omits some. The profile shows 20,000 to 25,000 clones, around 95% of them singletons. Blood CD4+ CD25-low CD127-high conventional T cells supplied the genomic DNA template. This sample was shared with a second study, whose subject was regulatory T cells. That work adds: Primers: 52 TRBV forward and 13 TRBJ reverse.

Sequenced: CD25- CD4+ T cells sorted from blood. The receptors stem from a human donor in good health.

The CDR3 DNA reads TGTGCCAGCAGTGGACCGGGACAGGGTAATGAAAAACTGTTTTTT. Its translation: CASSGPGQGNEKLFF. The chain uses TRBV19 and TRBJ1-4, with 9 positions matching TRBD1. Unmatched junction bases numbered 9, after V lost 9 bases and J lost 4 bases. The CDR3 has 15 amino acids. Germline V gives CDR1 LNHDA, CDR2 SQIVND (reference sequence).

The genes are TRBV18 and TRBJ2-2; 11 nucleotides match TRBD1. The CDR3 has 17 residues. Germline CDR1 KGHSH, CDR2 LQKENI. Trimming at V came to 3 bases and at J to 4 bases, leaving 7 bases not matched to a gene. CDR3 bases: TGTGCCAGCTCACCCCTTGGACAGGGGGCCGGCACCGGGGAGCTGTTTTTT. Its translation: CASSPLGQGAGTGELFF.

The J gene is TRBJ1-5, the V gene TRBV10-3; D is undetermined. The CDR3 has 13 residues. Trimming left V 2 bases short and J 4 bases short, with 6 bases between. CDR1 and CDR2 from the germline V gene are ENHRY and SYGVKD. In nucleotides, the CDR3 is TGTGCCATCAGTGAGATAGAGAATCAGCCCCAGCATTTT. Residues: CAISEIENQPQHF.

This clone has just a few counts. J is TRBJ1-3 and V is TRBV4-3; weak D call: TRBD1 (5 bases). Germline assignment: CDR1 LGHNA and CDR2 YSLEER. The CDR3 covers 17 residues. V was trimmed by 0 bases and J by 2 bases, leaving 14 bases between them. For the CDR3, the DNA is TGCGCCAGCAGCCAAGATCAAGGGGCACTCACTGGAAACACCATATATTTT. It translates to CASSQDQGALTGNTIYF.

V usage is TRBV4-1 and J usage is TRBJ2-3, with unresolved D. The germline CDR1 and CDR2 sequences are MGHRA and YSYEKL. Trimming pared 0 bases from V and 6 bases from J, leaving 10 bases between. The CDR3 covers 14 residues. CDR3 sequence reads: CASSQDEAWDTQYF. DNA of the CDR3: TGCGCCAGCAGCCAAGACGAGGCTTGGGATACGCAGTATTTT.

The chain uses TRBV7-9 and TRBJ2-5; tentatively, D is TRBD1 (6 bases). Trimming pared 6 bases from V and 0 bases from J, leaving 8 bases between. Per the germline V gene, CDR1 is SEHNR and CDR2 is FQNEAQ (reference sequence). The CDR3 is 13 residues long. The CDR3 nucleotides read TGTGCCAGCAGGAGGGGGAACCAAGAGACCCAGTACTTC. Its translation is CASRRGNQETQYF.

This chain joins TRBV6-5 and TRBJ2-6; perhaps TRBD2 as D (6 bases). In germline, CDR1 is MNHEY, CDR2 SVGAGI. CDR3 length: 16 residues. Trimming removed 0 bases at V and 3 bases at J, with 9 bases between. CDR3 sequence reads: CASSYSTEGGANVLTF. The CDR3 DNA reads TGTGCCAGCAGTTACTCGACGGAGGGTGGGGCCAACGTCCTGACTTTC.

This chain links TRBV18 with TRBJ1-2, with 8 bases that match TRBD1. The CDR3 has 13 amino acids. Germline CDR1 reads KGHSH; CDR2 reads LQKENI. V trimming: 6 bases; J trimming: 10 bases; junction bases outside the gene matches: 10. CDR3 in DNA: TGTGCCAGCTCCCAAGGACAGGGAGAGGACTACACCTTC. Amino acid sequence: CASSQGQGEDYTF. Based on the CDR3 plus reference TRBV18 and TRBJ1-2, the full variable domain is NAGVMQNPRHLVRRRGQEARLRCSPMKGHSHVYWYRQLPEEGLKFMVYLQKENIIDESGMPKERFSAEFPKEGPSILRIQQVVRGDSAAYFCASSQGQGEDYTFGSGTRLTVV.

The V and J genes are TRBV6-1 and TRBJ2-5; 7 bases map to TRBD2. The germline V gene has CDR1 MNHNS and CDR2 SASEGT. Unmatched junction bases numbered 10, after V lost 7 bases and J lost 5 bases. The CDR3 loop spans 14 amino acids. The CDR3 region is CASMSGRGGETQYF. In nucleotides, the CDR3 is TGTGCCAGCATGTCAGGGAGGGGAGGTGAGACCCAGTACTTC.

The chain links TRBV19 to TRBJ1-2; perhaps TRBD1 as D (6 bases). Trimming pared 6 bases from V and 8 bases from J, leaving 19 bases between. CDR1 is LNHDA and CDR2 is SQIVND in the germline V gene (reference sequence). This CDR3 is 14 amino acids long. The CDR3 DNA sequence: TGTGCCAGTAGAGTCAGGGACATCGCGGGCGGCTACACCTTC. It translates to CASRVRDIAGGYTF.

The rearrangement links TRBV30 to TRBJ2-1; 8 positions match TRBD1. The germline CDR1 and CDR2 sequences are GTSNPN and SVGIG (reference sequence). This CDR3 is 17 amino acids long. After removal of 3 bases from V and 7 bases from J, the junction contained 17 bases not matched to a gene. The CDR3 DNA reads TGTGCCTGGAGCCGGGGGACAGGCTCGGCGGGAACAAATGAGCAGTTCTTC. This translates into CAWSRGTGSAGTNEQFF.

To note about this clone: This specimen includes other DNA sequences encoding the same CDR3. The chain uses TRBV30 and TRBJ1-6; D remains ambiguous. CDR3 length: 15 residues. Germline loops: CDR1 GTSNPN, CDR2 SVGIG (reference sequence). V lost 4 bases to trimming and J lost 3 bases, with 13 bases between them. The CDR3 DNA reads TGTGCCTGGACATCCGCGGGGTTCTATAATTCACCCCTCCACTTT. Protein sequence: CAWTSAGFYNSPLHF.

The chain has TRBV6-1 and TRBJ1-1, with 9 bases fitting TRBD1. This CDR3 spans 13 amino acids. Germline CDR1 is MNHNS and CDR2 is SASEGT. V trimming: 5 bases; J trimming: 6 bases; junction bases outside the gene matches: 4. In nucleotides, the CDR3 is TGTGCCAGCAGTCGAACAGGGGGCCCTGAAGCTTTCTTT. It yields the protein CASSRTGGPEAFF.

The V and J genes are TRBV10-3 and TRBJ2-2, with TRBD1 matching over 9 bases. V lost 0 bases and J lost 5; bases outside the gene matches: 4. Germline V gene lookup returns CDR1 ENHRY and CDR2 SYGVKD. The CDR3 is 16 residues long. CDR3 nucleotide sequence: TGTGCCATCAGTGAGTCGGGACAGGGAGCAACCGGGGAGCTGTTTTTT. Translation gives CAISESGQGATGELFF.

The chain couples TRBV4-3 to TRBJ2-1, with D unclear. V lost 5 bases and J lost 4, with 12 bases in between. There are 14 residues in the CDR3. The germline V gene has CDR1 LGHNA and CDR2 YSLEER. The CDR3 DNA follows: TGCGCCAGCAGCGTCACTTATAGTTACAATGAGCAGTTCTTC. Its protein product is CASSVTYSYNEQFF.

The genes are TRBV2 and TRBJ2-1, with D tentatively TRBD2 (6 bases). Deletions cut 3 bases from V and 3 bases from J, with 12 bases between. The V gene's germline CDR1 is SNHLY and CDR2 FYNNEI. The CDR3 loop spans 15 amino acids. CDR3 sequence reads: CASSDWGENYNEQFF. The CDR3 DNA is TGTGCCAGCAGTGATTGGGGGGAAAACTACAATGAGCAGTTCTTC. Based on the CDR3 plus reference TRBV2 and TRBJ2-1, the full variable domain is EPEVTQTPSHQVTQMGQEVILRCVPISNHLYFYWYRQILGQKVEFLVSFYNNEISEKSEIFDDQFSVERPDGSNFTLKIRSTKLEDSAMYFCASSDWGENYNEQFFGPGTRLTVL.

The gene calls are TRBV2 and TRBJ2-1; D is perhaps TRBD1 (5 bases). This CDR3 spans 13 amino acids. V lost 8 bases to trimming and J lost 7 bases, with 15 bases between them. CDR1 SNHLY and CDR2 FYNNEI come from the germline V gene. The CDR3 loop reads CASDRTGKNEQFF. CDR3 DNA: TGTGCCAGCGACAGAACTGGTAAAAATGAGCAGTTCTTC.